This note documents a single T cell receptor (beta chain) sequence. The antigen is undetermined. Germline and junction disagree at one end, which may indicate a read error. A primer matching the constant region was used to make TCR beta cDNA from approximately 0.55 ug of total RNA. Libraries for TCR beta were built through three nested multiplex PCR rounds, which together made up a slightly modified ARM-PCR procedure. MiXCR, applied by TCRdb to the multiplex PCR reads, yields one record per CDR3 protein. The sample has almost 200,000 distinct CDR3 sequences, roughly 61% seen once. This sample was taken from a study of tumor-infiltrating lymphocytes in primary liver carcinoma. Study findings and constraints: Tumor-adjacent and tumor-blood pairs shared a smaller degree of overlap than tumor region pairs. Against blood, tumors held a significantly higher top-250-clone fraction (p = 0.039).

Germline DNA was also extracted, while the blood RNA originated from unsorted whole blood. The study enrolled treatment-naive patients with chronic HBV infection. The researchers drew about 4 milliliters of peripheral blood before surgery. The receptor comes from a woman in her sixties with primary liver carcinoma and hepatitis B virus infection. Material: peripheral blood.

The CDR3, as DNA: TGCAGCGCCCCGACTAGCAGCACCGAGGAGCTGTTTTTT. Translated: CSAPTSSTEELFF. The V gene is TRBV29-1, the J gene TRBJ2-2; 7 bases agree with TRBD2. Germline lookup yields CDR1 SQVTM and CDR2 ANQGSEA. This CDR3 is built from 13 residues.